This T cell receptor (beta chain) was obtained from a study of T cells after yellow fever vaccination. Study-level points and caveats: On re-exposure, the response was weaker but peaked faster, at day 5 versus 15.

To note about this clonotype: Its specificity is not known.

This CDR3 comprises 14 residues. Trimming took 4 bases from V and 8 from J, leaving 18 bases between them. Germline values: CDR1 LGHNT, CDR2 FRNRAP. TCRdb re-called the 5' RACE reads with MiXCR, one entry per CDR3 protein. The table has nearly 550,000 distinct CDR3 sequences, about 19% seen once. This TCR was recovered from a man aged 30 to 45 who received the YFV17D yellow fever vaccine. The genes are TRBV12-5 and TRBJ2-7, with D perhaps matching TRBD2 (6 bases). The sequences come from PBMCs, collected 15 days after the yellow fever booster vaccination. CDR3 loop: CASGSPSEATQQYF. In DNA form, the CDR3 reads TGTGCTAGTGGTTCGCCTAGCGAGGCTACGCAGCAGTACTTC.